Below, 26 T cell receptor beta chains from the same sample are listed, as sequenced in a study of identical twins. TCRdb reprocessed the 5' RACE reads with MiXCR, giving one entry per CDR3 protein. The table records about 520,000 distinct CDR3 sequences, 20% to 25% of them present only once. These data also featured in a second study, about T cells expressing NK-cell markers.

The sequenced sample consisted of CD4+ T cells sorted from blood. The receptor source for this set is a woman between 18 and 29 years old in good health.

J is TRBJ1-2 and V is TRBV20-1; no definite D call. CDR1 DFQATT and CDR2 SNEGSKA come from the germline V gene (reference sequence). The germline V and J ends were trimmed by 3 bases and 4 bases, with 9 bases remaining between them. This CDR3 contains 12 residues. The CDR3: CSASRRSYGYTF. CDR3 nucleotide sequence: TGCAGTGCTAGTCGACGGAGCTATGGCTACACCTTC.

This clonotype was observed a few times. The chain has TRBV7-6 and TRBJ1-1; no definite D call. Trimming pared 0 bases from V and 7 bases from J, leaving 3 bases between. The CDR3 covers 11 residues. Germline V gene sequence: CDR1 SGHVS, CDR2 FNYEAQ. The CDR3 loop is CASSLAHEAFF. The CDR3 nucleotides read TGTGCCAGCAGCTTAGCTCATGAAGCTTTCTTT.

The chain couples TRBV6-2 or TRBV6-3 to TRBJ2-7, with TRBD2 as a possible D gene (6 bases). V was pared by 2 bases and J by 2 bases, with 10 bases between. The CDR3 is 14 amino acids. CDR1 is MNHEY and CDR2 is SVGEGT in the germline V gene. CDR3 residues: CASSYGGTTYEQYF. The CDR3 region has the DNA TGTGCCAGCAGTTACGGGGGGACCACCTACGAGCAGTACTTC.

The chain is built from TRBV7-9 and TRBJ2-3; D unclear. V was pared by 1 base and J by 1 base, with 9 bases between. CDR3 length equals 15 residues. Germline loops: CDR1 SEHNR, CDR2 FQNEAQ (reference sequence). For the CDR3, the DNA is TGTGCCAGCAGCTTAGACGGGTTAGGCACAGATACGCAGTATTTT. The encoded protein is CASSLDGLGTDTQYF.

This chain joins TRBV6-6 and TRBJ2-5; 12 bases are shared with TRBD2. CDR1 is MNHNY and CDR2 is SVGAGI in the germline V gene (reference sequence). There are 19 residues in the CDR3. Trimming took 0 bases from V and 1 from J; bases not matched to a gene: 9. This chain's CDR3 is CASSYSASGGASGQETQYF. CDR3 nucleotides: TGTGCCAGCAGTTACTCAGCTAGCGGGGGGGCTAGTGGCCAAGAGACCCAGTACTTC.

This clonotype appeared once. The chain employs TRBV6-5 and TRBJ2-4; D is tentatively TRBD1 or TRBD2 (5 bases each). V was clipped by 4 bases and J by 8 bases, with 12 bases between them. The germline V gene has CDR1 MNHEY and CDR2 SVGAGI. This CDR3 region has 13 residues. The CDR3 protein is CASSLGVRDIQYF. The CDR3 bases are TGTGCCAGCAGTTTGGGGGTTCGGGACATTCAGTACTTC.

The CDR3 DNA sequence: TGTGCCAGCAGCAAAGGGGGACTAGCGGCTAAAAGCCCCTACAATGAGCAGTTCTTC. It yields the protein CASSKGGLAAKSPYNEQFF. The gene calls are TRBV21-1 and TRBJ2-1; no check of the table's D call, TRBD2, against the DNA was made. TRBV21-1 is assigned pseudogene status. The CDR3 consists of 19 residues.

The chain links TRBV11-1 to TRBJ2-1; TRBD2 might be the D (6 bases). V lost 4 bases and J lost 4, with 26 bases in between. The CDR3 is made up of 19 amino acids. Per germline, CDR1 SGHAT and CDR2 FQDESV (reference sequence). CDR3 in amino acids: CASSSWGDQWRKQYNEQFF. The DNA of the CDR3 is TGTGCCAGCAGCTCTTGGGGGGACCAATGGCGGAAGCAATACAATGAGCAGTTCTTC.

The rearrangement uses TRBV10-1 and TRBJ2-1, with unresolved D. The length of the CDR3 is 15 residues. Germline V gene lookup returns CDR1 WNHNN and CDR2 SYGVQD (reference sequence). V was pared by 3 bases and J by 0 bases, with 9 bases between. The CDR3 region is CASSESAVSYNEQFF. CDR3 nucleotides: TGCGCCAGCAGTGAATCGGCGGTCTCCTACAATGAGCAGTTCTTC.

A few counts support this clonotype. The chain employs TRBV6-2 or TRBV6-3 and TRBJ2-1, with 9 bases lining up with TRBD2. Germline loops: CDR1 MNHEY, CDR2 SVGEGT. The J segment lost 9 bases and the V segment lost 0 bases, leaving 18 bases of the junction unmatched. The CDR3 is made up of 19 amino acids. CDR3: CASSYSLYSGGPISTEQFF. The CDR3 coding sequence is TGTGCCAGCAGTTACTCCCTCTATAGCGGGGGCCCGATAAGCACTGAGCAGTTCTTC.

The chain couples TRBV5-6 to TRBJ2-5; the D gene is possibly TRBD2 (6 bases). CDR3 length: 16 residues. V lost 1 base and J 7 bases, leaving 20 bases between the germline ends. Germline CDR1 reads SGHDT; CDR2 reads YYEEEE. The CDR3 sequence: CASSLKPGLLGGTQYF. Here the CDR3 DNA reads TGTGCCAGCAGCTTGAAACCGGGCTTACTCGGGGGGACCCAGTACTTC.

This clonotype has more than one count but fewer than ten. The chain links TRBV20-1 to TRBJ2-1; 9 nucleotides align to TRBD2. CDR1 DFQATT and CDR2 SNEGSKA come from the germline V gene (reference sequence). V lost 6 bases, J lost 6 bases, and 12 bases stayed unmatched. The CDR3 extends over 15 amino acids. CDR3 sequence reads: CSATAPGTSINEQFF. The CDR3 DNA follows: TGCAGTGCAACCGCGCCCGGGACTAGCATCAATGAGCAGTTCTTC.

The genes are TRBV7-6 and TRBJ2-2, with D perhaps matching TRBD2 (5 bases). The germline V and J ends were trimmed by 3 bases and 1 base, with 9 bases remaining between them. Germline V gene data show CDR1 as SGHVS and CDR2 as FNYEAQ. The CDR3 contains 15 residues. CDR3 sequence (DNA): TGTGCCAGCAGCTTCGCGACTAAGAACACCGGGGAGCTGTTTTTT. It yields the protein CASSFATKNTGELFF.

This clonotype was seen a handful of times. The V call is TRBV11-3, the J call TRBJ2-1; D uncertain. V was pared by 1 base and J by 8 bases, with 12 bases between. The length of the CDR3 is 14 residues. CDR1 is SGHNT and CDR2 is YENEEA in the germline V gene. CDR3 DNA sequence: TGTGCCAGCAGCTTAGGGGTGGGTTTGCATGAGCAGTTCTTC. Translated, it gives CASSLGVGLHEQFF.

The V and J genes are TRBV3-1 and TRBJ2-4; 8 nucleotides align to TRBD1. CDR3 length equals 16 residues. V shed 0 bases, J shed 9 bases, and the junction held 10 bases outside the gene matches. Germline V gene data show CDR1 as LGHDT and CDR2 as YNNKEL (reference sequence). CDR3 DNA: TGTGCCAGCAGCCAAGAACGGACAGGGAGTCGGAGCATTCAGTACTTC. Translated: CASSQERTGSRSIQYF.

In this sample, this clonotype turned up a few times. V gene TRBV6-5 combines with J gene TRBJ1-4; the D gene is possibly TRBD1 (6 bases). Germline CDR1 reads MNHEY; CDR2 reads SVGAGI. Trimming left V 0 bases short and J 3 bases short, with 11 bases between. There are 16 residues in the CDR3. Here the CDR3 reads CASSYSPAGANEKLFF. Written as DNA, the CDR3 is TGTGCCAGCAGTTACTCGCCGGCAGGGGCTAATGAAAAACTGTTTTTT.

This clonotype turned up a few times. As DNA, the CDR3 is TGCAGCGGCCGACACCCGAACACTGAAGCTTTCTTT. Its protein product is CSGRHPNTEAFF. The chain is built from TRBV29-1 and TRBJ1-1; D is ambiguous. Between the trimmed V and J ends, which lost 7 bases and 1 base, there was a span of 10 bases. CDR1 is SQVTM and CDR2 is ANQGSEA in the germline V gene. The CDR3 is 12 amino acids.

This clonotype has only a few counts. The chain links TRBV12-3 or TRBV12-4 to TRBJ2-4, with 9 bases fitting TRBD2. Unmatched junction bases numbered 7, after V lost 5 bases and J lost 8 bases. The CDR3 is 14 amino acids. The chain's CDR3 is CASSPSSGIDIQYF. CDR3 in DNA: TGTGCCAGCAGTCCCTCTAGCGGGATAGACATTCAGTACTTC.

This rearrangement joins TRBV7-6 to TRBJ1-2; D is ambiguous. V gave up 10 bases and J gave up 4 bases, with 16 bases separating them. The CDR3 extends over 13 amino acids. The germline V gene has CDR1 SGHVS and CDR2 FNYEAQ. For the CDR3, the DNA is TGTGCCATCGCGAACGTTGATTCCTATGGCTACACCTTC. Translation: CAIANVDSYGYTF.

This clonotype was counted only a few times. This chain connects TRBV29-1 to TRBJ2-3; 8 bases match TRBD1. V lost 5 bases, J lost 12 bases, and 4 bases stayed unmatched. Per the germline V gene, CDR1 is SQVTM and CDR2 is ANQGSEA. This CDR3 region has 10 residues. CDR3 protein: CSVLRGPQYF. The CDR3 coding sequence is TGCAGCGTTCTCAGGGGGCCACAGTATTTT.

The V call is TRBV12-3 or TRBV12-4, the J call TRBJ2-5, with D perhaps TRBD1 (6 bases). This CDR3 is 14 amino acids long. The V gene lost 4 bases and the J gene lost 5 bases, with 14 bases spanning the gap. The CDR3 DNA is TGTGCCAGCAGTTCGTCTACAGGGTTGGAGACCCAGTACTTC. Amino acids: CASSSSTGLETQYF.

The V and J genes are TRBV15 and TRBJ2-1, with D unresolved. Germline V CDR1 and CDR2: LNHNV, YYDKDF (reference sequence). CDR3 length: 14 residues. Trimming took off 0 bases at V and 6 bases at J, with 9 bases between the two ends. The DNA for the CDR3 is TGTGCCACCAGCAGAGATCTCCAGGTCAATGAGCAGTTCTTC. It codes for CATSRDLQVNEQFF.

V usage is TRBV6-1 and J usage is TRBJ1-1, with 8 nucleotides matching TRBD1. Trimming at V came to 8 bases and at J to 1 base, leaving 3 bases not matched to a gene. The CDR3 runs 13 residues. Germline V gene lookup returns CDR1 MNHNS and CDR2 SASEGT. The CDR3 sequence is CASEDRGNTEAFF. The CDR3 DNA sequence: TGTGCCAGCGAAGACAGGGGGAACACTGAAGCTTTCTTT.

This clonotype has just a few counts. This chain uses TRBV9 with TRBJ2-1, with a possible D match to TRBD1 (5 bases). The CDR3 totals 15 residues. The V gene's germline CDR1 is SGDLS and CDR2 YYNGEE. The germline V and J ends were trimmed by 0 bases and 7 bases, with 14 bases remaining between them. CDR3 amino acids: CASSVAPKGQNEQFF. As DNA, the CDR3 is TGTGCCAGCAGCGTAGCGCCGAAGGGGCAGAATGAGCAGTTCTTC.

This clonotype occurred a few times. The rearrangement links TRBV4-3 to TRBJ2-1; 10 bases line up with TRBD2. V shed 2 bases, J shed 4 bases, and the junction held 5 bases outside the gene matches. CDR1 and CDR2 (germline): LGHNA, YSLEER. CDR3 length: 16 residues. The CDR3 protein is CASSQITSGVYNEQFF. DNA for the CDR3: TGCGCCAGCAGCCAAATCACTAGCGGGGTTTACAATGAGCAGTTCTTC.

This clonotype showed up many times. CDR3 nucleotides: TGTGCCAGCAGTTTTGGGGGTACTAATGAAAAACTGTTTTTT. Protein product: CASSFGGTNEKLFF. This chain connects TRBV28 to TRBJ1-4; D possibly corresponds to TRBD1 (5 bases). In germline, CDR1 is MDHEN, CDR2 SYDVKM. CDR3 length: 14 amino acids. V was shortened by 3 bases and J by 2 bases, with 7 bases between the two germline ends.